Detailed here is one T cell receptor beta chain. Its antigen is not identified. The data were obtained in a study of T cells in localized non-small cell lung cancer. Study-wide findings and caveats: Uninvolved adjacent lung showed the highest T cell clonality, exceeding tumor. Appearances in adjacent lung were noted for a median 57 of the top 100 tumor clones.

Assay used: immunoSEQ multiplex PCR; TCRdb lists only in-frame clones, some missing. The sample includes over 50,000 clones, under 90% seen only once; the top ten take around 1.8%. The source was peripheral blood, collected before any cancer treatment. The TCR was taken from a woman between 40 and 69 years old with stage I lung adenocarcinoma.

CDR3 protein: CASSLALGGVVNGYTF. DNA for the CDR3: TGCGCCAGCAGCTTGGCCCTAGGAGGAGTAGTGAACGGCTACACCTTC. The chain carries TRBV5-1 and TRBJ1-2; D is uncertain. This CDR3 is built from 16 residues. CDR1 SGHRS and CDR2 YFSETQ come from the germline V gene. The V end was cut by 0 bases, the J end by 8 bases, with 20 bases between.